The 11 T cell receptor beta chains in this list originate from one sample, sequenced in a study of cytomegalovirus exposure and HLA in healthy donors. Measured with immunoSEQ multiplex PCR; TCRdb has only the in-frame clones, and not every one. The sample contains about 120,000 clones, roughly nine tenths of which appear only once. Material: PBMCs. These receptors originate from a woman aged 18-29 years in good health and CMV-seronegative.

CDR3 region: CAGIPAPGQSGPYNEQFF. The CDR3 bases are TGTGCCGGGATCCCCGCCCCTGGCCAGTCAGGCCCCTACAATGAGCAGTTCTTC. This chain connects TRBV30 to TRBJ2-1, with unresolved D. Trimming removed 8 bases from V and 2 bases from J, with 28 bases in between. The CDR3 is 18 amino acids. Germline CDR1 GTSNPN, CDR2 SVGIG (reference sequence).

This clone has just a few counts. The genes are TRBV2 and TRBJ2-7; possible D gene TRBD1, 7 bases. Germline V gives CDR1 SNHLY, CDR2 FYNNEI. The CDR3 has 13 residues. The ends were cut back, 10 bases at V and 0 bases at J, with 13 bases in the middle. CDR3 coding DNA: TGTGCCACCTACAGGGGAGGCTCCTACGAGCAGTACTTC. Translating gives CATYRGGSYEQYF.

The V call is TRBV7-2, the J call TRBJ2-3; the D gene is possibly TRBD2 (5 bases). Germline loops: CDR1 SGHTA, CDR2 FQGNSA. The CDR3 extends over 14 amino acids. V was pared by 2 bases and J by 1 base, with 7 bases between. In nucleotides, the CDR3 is TGTGCCAGCAGCTTAACAGCGGGCACAGATACGCAGTATTTT. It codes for CASSLTAGTDTQYF.

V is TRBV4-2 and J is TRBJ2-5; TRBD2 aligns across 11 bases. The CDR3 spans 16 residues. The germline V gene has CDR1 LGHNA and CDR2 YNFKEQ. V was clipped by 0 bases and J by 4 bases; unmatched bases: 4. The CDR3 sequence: CASSQERLAGGETQYF. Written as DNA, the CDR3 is TGTGCCAGCAGCCAAGAACGCCTAGCGGGGGGAGAGACCCAGTACTTC.

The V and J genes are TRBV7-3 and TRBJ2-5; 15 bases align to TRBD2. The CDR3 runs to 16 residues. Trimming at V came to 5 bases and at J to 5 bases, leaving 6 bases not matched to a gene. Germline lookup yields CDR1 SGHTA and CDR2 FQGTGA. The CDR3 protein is CASSAGLAGGRETQYF. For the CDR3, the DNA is TGTGCCAGCAGCGCGGGACTAGCGGGGGGTCGGGAGACCCAGTACTTC.

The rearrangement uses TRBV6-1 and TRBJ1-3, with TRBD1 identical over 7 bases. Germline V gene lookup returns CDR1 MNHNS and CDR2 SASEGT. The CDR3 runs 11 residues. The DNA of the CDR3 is TGTGCAGGGGGCCCTGGAAACACCATATATTTT. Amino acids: CAGGPGNTIYF.

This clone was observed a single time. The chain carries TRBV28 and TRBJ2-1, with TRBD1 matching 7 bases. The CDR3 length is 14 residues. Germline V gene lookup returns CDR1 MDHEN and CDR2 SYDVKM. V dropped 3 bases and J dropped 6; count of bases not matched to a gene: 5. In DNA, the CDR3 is TGTGCCAGCAGTTTGTATAGGGGGCGCAATGAGCAGTTCTTC. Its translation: CASSLYRGRNEQFF.

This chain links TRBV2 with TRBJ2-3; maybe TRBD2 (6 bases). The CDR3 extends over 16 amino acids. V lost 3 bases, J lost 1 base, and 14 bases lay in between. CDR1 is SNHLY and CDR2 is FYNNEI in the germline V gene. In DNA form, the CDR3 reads TGTGCCAGCAGTGAGGGACTCCTTCGGGGCACAGATACGCAGTATTTT. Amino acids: CASSEGLLRGTDTQYF.

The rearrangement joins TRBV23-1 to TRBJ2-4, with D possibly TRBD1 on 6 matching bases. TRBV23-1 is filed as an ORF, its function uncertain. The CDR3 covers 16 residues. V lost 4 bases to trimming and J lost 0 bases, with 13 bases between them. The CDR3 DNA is TGCGCCAGCAGTCCGACAGGTATTGGAGCCAAAAACATTCAGTACTTC. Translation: CASSPTGIGAKNIQYF.

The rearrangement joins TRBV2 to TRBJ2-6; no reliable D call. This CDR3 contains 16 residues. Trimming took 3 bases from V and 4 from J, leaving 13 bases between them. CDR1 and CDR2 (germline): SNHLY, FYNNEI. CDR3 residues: CASSDTALSGANVLTF. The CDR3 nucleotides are TGTGCCAGCAGTGATACAGCCCTTTCGGGGGCCAACGTCCTGACTTTC.

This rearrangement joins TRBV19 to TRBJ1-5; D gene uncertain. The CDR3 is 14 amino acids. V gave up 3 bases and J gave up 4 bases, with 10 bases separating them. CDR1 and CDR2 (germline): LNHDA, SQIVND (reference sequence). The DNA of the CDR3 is TGTGCCAGTAGTATGACTGGCGGTAATCAGCCCCAGCATTTT. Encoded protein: CASSMTGGNQPQHF.